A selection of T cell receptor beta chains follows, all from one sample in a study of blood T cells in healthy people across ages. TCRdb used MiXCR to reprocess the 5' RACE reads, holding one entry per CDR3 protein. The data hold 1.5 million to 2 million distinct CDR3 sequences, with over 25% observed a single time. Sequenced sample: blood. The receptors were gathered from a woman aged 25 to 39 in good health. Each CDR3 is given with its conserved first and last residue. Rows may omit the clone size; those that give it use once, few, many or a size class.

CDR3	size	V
CANAQKRAGYTF	once	TRBV12-3/TRBV12-4
CASSLASYSGNTEAFF	once	TRBV7-6
CASSLGGGPSGDTQYF	.	TRBV7-9
CATARDWGRLEPQHF	.	TRBV10-3
CAIRQPGTEAFF	.	TRBV10-3
CAGGTMDTGELFF	.	TRBV19
CSVGPGMGETQYF	many	TRBV29-1
CASSFNSLSGADMQYF	few	TRBV5-1
CASSPHGYTF	few	TRBV5-1
CSARAPPYRYTF	.	TRBV20-1
CAISGSEDYEQYF	many	TRBV10-3
CASSLVASGRVAQYF	few	TRBV7-9
CSVDLGLPLETQYF	many	TRBV29-1
CATSRPRTSGRGGETQYF	.	TRBV15
CASSLWGDEKLFF	.	TRBV7-9